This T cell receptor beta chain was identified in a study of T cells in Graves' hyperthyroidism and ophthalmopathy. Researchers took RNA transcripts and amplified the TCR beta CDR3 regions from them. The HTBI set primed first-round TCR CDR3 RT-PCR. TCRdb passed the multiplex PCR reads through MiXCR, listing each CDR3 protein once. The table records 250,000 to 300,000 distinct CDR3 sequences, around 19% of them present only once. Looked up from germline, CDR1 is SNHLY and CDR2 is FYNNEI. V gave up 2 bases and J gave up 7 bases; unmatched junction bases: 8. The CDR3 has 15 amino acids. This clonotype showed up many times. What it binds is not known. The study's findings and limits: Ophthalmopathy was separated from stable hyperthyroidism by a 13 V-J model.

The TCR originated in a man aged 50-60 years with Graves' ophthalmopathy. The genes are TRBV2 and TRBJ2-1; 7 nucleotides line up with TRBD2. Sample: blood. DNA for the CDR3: TGTGCCAGCAGTGAACGCCGCGGGAGTGTGAATGAGCAGTTCTTC. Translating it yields CASSERRGSVNEQFF.